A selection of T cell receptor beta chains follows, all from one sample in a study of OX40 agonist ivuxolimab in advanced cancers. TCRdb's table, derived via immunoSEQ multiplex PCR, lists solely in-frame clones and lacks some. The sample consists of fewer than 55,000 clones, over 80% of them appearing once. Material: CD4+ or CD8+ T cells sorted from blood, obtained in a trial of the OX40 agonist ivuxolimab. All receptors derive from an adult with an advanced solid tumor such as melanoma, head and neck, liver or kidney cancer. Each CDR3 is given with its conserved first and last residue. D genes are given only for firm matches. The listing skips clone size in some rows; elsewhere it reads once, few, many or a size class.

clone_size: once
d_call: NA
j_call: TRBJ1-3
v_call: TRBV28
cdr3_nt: TGTGCCAGCAGCCTCCCCCGGAACACCATATATTTT
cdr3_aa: CASSLPRNTIYF

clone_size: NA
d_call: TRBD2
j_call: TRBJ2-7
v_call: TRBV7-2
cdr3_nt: TGTGCCAGCAGCTTAGCGCGGACTAGCGGGGTAAGCTCCTACGAGCAGTACTTC
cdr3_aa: CASSLARTSGVSSYEQYF

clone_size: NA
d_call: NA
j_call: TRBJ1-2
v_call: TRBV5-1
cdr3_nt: TGCGCCACCTCCCGAGAGGGGATTGAAGGCTACACCTTC
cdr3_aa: CATSREGIEGYTF

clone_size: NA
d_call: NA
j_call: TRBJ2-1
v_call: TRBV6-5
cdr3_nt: TGTGCCAGCAGTACGCTGACAGCCTACAATGAGCAGTTCTTC
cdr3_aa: CASSTLTAYNEQFF

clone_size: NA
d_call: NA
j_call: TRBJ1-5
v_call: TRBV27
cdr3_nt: TGTGCCAGCAGTTTAGACCCAACAGGGAAAAAACAGCCCCAGCATTTT
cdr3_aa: CASSLDPTGKKQPQHF

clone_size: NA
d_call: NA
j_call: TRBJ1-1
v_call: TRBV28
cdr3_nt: TGTGCCAGTAGTTTAAATCGGAGGGCTTTCTTT
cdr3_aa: CASSLNRRAFF

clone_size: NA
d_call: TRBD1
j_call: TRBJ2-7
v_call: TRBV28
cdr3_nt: TGTGCCAGCAGCCTGGACAGGTTGGGAGAGCAGTACTTC
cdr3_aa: CASSLDRLGEQYF

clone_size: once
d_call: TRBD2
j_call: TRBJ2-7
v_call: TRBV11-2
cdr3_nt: TGTGCCAGCAGCCTAGCGGGAGGGACGTACGAGCAGTACTTC
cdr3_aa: CASSLAGGTYEQYF

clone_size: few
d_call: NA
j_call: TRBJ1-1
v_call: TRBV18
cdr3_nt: TGTGCCGGATCCGGGACGGTGAACACTGAAGCTTTCTTT
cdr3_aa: CAGSGTVNTEAFF

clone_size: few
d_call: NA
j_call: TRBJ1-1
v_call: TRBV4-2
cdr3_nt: TGTGCCAGCAGCCAGGCCTCGAGGGCGGACACTGAAGCTTTCTTT
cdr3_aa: CASSQASRADTEAFF

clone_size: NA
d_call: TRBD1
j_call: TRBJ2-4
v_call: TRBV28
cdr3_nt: TGTGCCAGCAGCATCCGGGACAGGTTCGGGAAGACGCTAGCCAAAAACATTCAGTACTTC
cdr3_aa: CASSIRDRFGKTLAKNIQYF

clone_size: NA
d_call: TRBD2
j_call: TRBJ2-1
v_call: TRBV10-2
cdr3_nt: TGCGCCAGCACAAGCGGGAGGTCGGTAGATGAGCAGTTCTTC
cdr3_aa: CASTSGRSVDEQFF

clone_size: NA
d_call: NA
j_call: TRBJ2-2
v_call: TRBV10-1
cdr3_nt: TGCGCCAGCAGGGACAGCATCGACACCGGGGAGCTGTTTTTT
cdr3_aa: CASRDSIDTGELFF

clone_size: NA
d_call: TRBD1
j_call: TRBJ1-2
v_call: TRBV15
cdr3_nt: TGTGCCACCAGCAGGACAGGGGCCCCATATGGCTACACCTTC
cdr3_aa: CATSRTGAPYGYTF

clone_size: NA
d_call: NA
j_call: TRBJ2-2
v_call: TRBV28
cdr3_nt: TGTGCCAGCAGTTTATTGACCGGGGAGCTGTTTTTT
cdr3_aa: CASSLLTGELFF

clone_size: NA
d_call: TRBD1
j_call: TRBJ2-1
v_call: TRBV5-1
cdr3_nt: TGCGCCAGCAGCTTGGGGACAGGGGCGGCTGAGCAGTTCTTC
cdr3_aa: CASSLGTGAAEQFF

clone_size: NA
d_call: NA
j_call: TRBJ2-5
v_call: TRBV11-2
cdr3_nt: TGTGCCAGCAGCTCCCAACCCCGGGAGACCCAGTACTTC
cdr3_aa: CASSSQPRETQYF

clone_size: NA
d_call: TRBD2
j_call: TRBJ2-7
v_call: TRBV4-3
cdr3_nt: TGCGCCAGCAGCCAAGGACTAGCGGGGGCCGAGCAGTACTTC
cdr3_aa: CASSQGLAGAEQYF

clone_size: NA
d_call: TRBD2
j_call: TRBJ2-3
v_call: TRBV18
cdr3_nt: TGTGCCAGCTCATTTTTAGCGGGAGGCGCCACAGATACGCAGTATTTT
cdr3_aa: CASSFLAGGATDTQYF

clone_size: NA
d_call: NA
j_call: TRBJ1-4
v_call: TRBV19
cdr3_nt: TGTGCCAGTAGTATAGAAAAAGGAGAGGGGGTGGGTAATGAAAAACTGTTTTTT
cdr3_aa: CASSIEKGEGVGNEKLFF

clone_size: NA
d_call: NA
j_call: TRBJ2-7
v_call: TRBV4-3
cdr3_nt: TGCGCCAGCAGCCAAGATGCCAGTCCTCGCTCCTACGAGCAGTACTTC
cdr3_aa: CASSQDASPRSYEQYF

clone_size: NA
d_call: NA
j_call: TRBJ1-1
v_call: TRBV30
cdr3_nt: TGTGCCTTCTCCTCAGGGCGAGTGATCAAAGCTTTCTTT
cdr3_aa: CAFSSGRVIKAFF

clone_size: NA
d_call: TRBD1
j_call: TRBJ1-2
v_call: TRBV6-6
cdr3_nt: TGTGCCAGCAGAAGGCAGGGACAGAACTATGGCTACACCTTC
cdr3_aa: CASRRQGQNYGYTF

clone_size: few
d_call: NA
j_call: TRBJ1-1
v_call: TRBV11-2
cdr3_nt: TGTGCCAGCAGCGCAGGGGCGTGGAACACTGAAGCTTTCTTT
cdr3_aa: CASSAGAWNTEAFF

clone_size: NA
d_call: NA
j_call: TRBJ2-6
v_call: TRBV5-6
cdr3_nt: TGTGCCAGCAGCTTGACGCCAGGGGGGAGTGGGGCCAACGTCCTGACTTTC
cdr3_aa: CASSLTPGGSGANVLTF

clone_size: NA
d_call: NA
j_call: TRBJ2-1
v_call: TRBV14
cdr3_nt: TGTGCCAGCAGCTTCCGACCAGGGCTCGGGTACAATGAGCAGTTCTTC
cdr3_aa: CASSFRPGLGYNEQFF

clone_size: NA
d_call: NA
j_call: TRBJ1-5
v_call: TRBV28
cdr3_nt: TGTGCCAGCAGTTGGAGGGTAAAGACCCAGCATTTT
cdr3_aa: CASSWRVKTQHF

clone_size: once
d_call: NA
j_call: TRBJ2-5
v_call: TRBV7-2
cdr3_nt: TGTGCCAGCAGCCTCCAGATTCAAGAGACCCAGTACTTC
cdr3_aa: CASSLQIQETQYF

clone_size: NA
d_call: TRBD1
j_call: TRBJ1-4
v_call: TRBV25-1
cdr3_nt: TGTGCCAGCACGTCGGGACAGTGGAAACTGTTTTTT
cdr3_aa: CASTSGQWKLFF

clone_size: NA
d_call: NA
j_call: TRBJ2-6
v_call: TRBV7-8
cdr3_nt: TGTGCCAGCAGCTTCAACTCAAGGGGGGCCGGGGCCAACGTCCTGACTTTC
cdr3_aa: CASSFNSRGAGANVLTF